The clone carrying this T cell receptor (beta chain) was recorded many times. Its antigen is not known. The cDNA came from 5'RACE, which used 10-nucleotide random UMIs. TCRdb re-derived calls from the 5' RACE reads in MiXCR, one entry per CDR3 protein. Here the sample spans 84,000 or so distinct CDR3 sequences, 4.3% being singletons. With 3 bases clipped from V and 2 bases from J, the junction kept 1 base outside the gene matches. Germline V gives CDR1 SGHRS, CDR2 YFSETQ. CDR3 length: 15 amino acids. Time point described: longitudinal time-point 3. Unsorted libraries were generated from 2 million PBMCs held at -80 degrees C. The sample comes from a study of neurological immune-mediated disorders. Study conclusions and caveats: There was no clinical or MRI feature that showed an association with the multiple sclerosis repertoire cluster.

Sequencing was performed on PBMCs. The chain uses TRBV5-1 and TRBJ2-5; TRBD2 matches 13 bases. The receptor's source is a woman aged 55-69 years with multiple sclerosis. As DNA, the CDR3 is TGCGCCAGCAGCTCGGGACTAGCGGGGCAAGAGACCCAGTACTTC. It encodes CASSSGLAGQETQYF.